This T cell receptor beta chain originates from a study of response to subunit inactivated influenza vaccine. Germline CDR1 SEHNR, CDR2 FQNEAQ (reference sequence). The CDR3 runs to 13 residues. One entry per CDR3 protein results from TCRdb running MiXCR on the RT-PCR reads. The data show about 520,000 distinct CDR3 sequences, 7.2% seen once. Details on this clonotype: The junction shows a germline mismatch at one end, possibly a read error.

This clonotype was obtained from a man aged 50 to 69 who received an inactivated influenza vaccine. The rearrangement joins TRBV7-9 to TRBJ1-4; tentative D call: TRBD1 (5 bases). The sample in question was PBMCs from blood, obtained approximately 25 months after vaccination. The CDR3 sequence is CASSLAGDEKLVF. The CDR3, as DNA: TGTGCCAGCAGCTTAGCGGGGGATGAAAAACTGGTTTTT.